A single sample is the source of the 30 T cell receptor beta chains below, sequenced in a study of blood T cell repertoires in COVID-19. TCRdb's copy holds only in-frame clones and misses some; the assay was immunoSEQ multiplex PCR. Of 100,000 to 130,000 clones in the sample, around 89% were seen once. Sequenced material: peripheral blood. Receptors originate from a man aged 40-50 years with active or convalescent COVID-19.

The chain carries TRBV18 and TRBJ1-5, with TRBD1 matching 7 bases. Germline trimming cut 4 bases from V and 3 bases from J; bases unmatched to any gene: 3. Germline lookup yields CDR1 KGHSH and CDR2 LQKENI. The CDR3 is 14 residues long. The DNA for the CDR3 is TGTGCCAGCTCACGGGGACAGAACAATCAGCCCCAGCATTTT. It specifies CASSRGQNNQPQHF.

This chain connects TRBV10-3 to TRBJ2-3; no clear D. The length of the CDR3 is 12 residues. V was cut by 9 bases and J by 1 base, with 8 bases left in between. Germline V gene data show CDR1 as ENHRY and CDR2 as SYGVKD. The DNA of the CDR3 is TGTGCCATAAAGCTAGGCACAGATACGCAGTATTTT. This codes for CAIKLGTDTQYF.

The chain carries TRBV30 and TRBJ1-1; 9 bases are shared with TRBD1. The CDR3 covers 13 residues. Germline V gene data show CDR1 as GTSNPN and CDR2 as SVGIG (reference sequence). Trimming removed 3 bases from V and 4 bases from J; junction bases left unmatched: 3. The CDR3 bases are TGTGCCTGGAGGACAGGGGGAGTCACTGAAGCTTTCTTT. It codes for CAWRTGGVTEAFF.

This chain joins TRBV9 and TRBJ1-5; 8 nucleotides align to TRBD1. The CDR3 contains 15 residues. Unmatched junction bases numbered 6, after V lost 3 bases and J lost 4 bases. From germline, CDR1 is SGDLS and CDR2 YYNGEE. CDR3 loop: CASSAGGQENQPQHF. The CDR3 DNA sequence: TGTGCCAGCAGCGCCGGGGGACAGGAGAATCAGCCCCAGCATTTT.

This chain joins TRBV7-2 and TRBJ2-7, with 7 bases lining up with TRBD1. J gave up 3 bases and V 5 bases, and 4 bases lay outside the gene matches. This CDR3 has 13 amino acids. The germline V gene has CDR1 SGHTA and CDR2 FQGNSA. CDR3 loop: CASSRGRIYEQYF. Here the CDR3 DNA reads TGTGCCAGCAGCAGGGGGCGCATCTACGAGCAGTACTTC.

This clone has just a few counts. The chain has TRBV5-1 and TRBJ2-2; D is undetermined. This CDR3 contains 14 residues. Trimming shortened V by 2 bases and J by 3 bases, and 8 bases separated the two germline ends. Germline CDR1 reads SGHRS; CDR2 reads YFSETQ. The CDR3 loop reads CASSFSGDTGELFF. The CDR3 DNA reads as TGCGCCAGCAGCTTTAGTGGAGACACCGGGGAGCTGTTTTTT.

The chain uses TRBV5-5 and TRBJ1-6, with 8 bases lining up with TRBD1. The CDR3 length is 16 residues. Germline assignment: CDR1 SGHKS and CDR2 YYEKEE (reference sequence). V lost 3 bases to trimming and J lost 9 bases; unmatched junction nucleotides: 11. CDR3: CASSSDRQGKGSPLHF. The CDR3 region has the DNA TGTGCCAGCAGCTCCGACAGACAGGGGAAGGGTTCACCCCTCCACTTT.

The gene calls are TRBV28 and TRBJ1-2; tentatively, D is TRBD1 (5 bases). The CDR3 spans 12 residues. The V end was cut by 6 bases, the J end by 4 bases, with 9 bases between. CDR1 is MDHEN, CDR2 SYDVKM, per germline. Here the CDR3 reads CASRGQGYGYTF. CDR3 bases: TGTGCCAGCAGGGGGCAGGGCTATGGCTACACCTTC.

The V gene is TRBV5-1, the J gene TRBJ1-4, with 8 bases that match TRBD1. Losses at the gene ends were 0 bases for V and 2 bases for J; bases not matched to a gene: 6. Germline assignment: CDR1 SGHRS and CDR2 YFSETQ. The CDR3 loop spans 17 amino acids. DNA of the CDR3: TGCGCCAGCAGCTTGGCTATGTCAGGGGGCACTAATGAAAAACTGTTTTTT. Protein product: CASSLAMSGGTNEKLFF.

The genes are TRBV28 and TRBJ1-2; D is uncertain. The CDR3 sequence is 16 residues long. V was cut by 7 bases and J by 0 bases, with 18 bases left in between. CDR1 is MDHEN, CDR2 SYDVKM, per germline. CDR3 DNA: TGTGCCAGCACCGGGGTTAAGGCCTTAGCTAACTATGGCTACACCTTC. Its protein product is CASTGVKALANYGYTF.

In its sample, this clone was seen a few times. The chain has TRBV2 and TRBJ1-1; 8 bases are a match to TRBD1. CDR1 is SNHLY and CDR2 is FYNNEI in the germline V gene. The CDR3 has 13 residues. The V and J ends lost 9 bases and 6 bases, in that order; junction bases with no gene match: 9. DNA of the CDR3: TGTGCCAGTTGTATGGACAGGGCCGCTGAAGCTTTCTTT. Translating it yields CASCMDRAAEAFF.

As concerns this clone: The same CDR3 arises from other DNA sequences in this sample as well. V is TRBV18 and J is TRBJ2-7, with 12 bases matching TRBD2. The V gene end was trimmed by 3 bases and the J gene end by 3 bases; junction bases not matched to a gene: 3. Per the germline V gene, CDR1 is KGHSH and CDR2 is LQKENI. This CDR3 has 15 residues. CDR3 DNA: TGTGCCAGCTCACCCGGACTAGCGGGACTCTACGAGCAGTACTTC. Protein sequence: CASSPGLAGLYEQYF.

This chain uses TRBV28 with TRBJ2-7, with unresolved D. CDR1 MDHEN and CDR2 SYDVKM come from the germline V gene. Between the trimmed V and J ends, which lost 4 bases and 12 bases, there was a span of 16 bases. The CDR3 runs to 12 residues. Here the CDR3 reads CASSSSRHPWYF. DNA for the CDR3: TGTGCCAGCAGTTCATCCCGACACCCTTGGTACTTC. Looking up the rest from reference TRBV28 and TRBJ2-7 gives the full variable domain: DVKVTQSSRYLVKRTGEKVFLECVQDMDHENMFWYRQDPGLGLRLIYFSYDVKMKEKGDIPEGYSVSREKKERFSLILESASTNQTSMYLCASSSSRHPWYFGPGTRLTVT.

J is TRBJ2-1 and V is TRBV7-3; 8 nucleotides match TRBD2. With V trimmed by 5 bases and J by 0 bases, 3 bases remained unmatched. This CDR3 spans 15 amino acids. The germline CDR1 and CDR2 sequences are SGHTA and FQGTGA. CDR3 residues: CASSERESSYNEQFF. The CDR3 bases are TGTGCCAGCAGCGAGCGGGAGAGCTCCTACAATGAGCAGTTCTTC.

This sequence joins TRBV28 and TRBJ2-3; 12 bases fit TRBD2. The CDR3 has 19 residues. The germline V gene encodes CDR1 MDHEN and CDR2 SYDVKM. The junction had 10 bases not matched to a gene; V was cut back by 3 bases and J by 0 bases. In nucleotides, the CDR3 is TGTGCCAGCAGTTTCCCGACTAGCGGGAGTCGACATAGCACAGATACGCAGTATTTT. Translation gives CASSFPTSGSRHSTDTQYF.

The rearrangement uses TRBV6-5 and TRBJ2-7; no clear D. Germline values: CDR1 MNHEY, CDR2 SVGAGI. The CDR3 is made up of 16 amino acids. V was pared by 0 bases and J by 2 bases, with 14 bases between. The CDR3 nucleotides read TGTGCCAGCAGTTACTCTAGGCAGGTATATCCCTACGAGCAGTACTTC. Translated: CASSYSRQVYPYEQYF.

The V gene is TRBV7-3, the J gene TRBJ2-1; 7 positions match TRBD2. The CDR3 has 16 residues. V gave up 5 bases and J gave up 0 bases; unmatched junction bases: 7. Germline CDR1 is SGHTA and CDR2 is FQGTGA. The CDR3 DNA follows: TGTGCCAGCAGCCCACAAAGCGGGACCTCCTACAATGAGCAGTTCTTC. Translating gives CASSPQSGTSYNEQFF.

The chain employs TRBV4-1 and TRBJ2-3; D unclear. The CDR3 loop spans 16 amino acids. The V end was cut by 1 base, the J end by 3 bases, with 14 bases between. The V gene's germline CDR1 is MGHRA and CDR2 YSYEKL. CDR3 protein: CASSQVSLFGTDTQYF. CDR3 in DNA: TGCGCCAGCAGCCAAGTTTCCTTATTCGGGACAGATACGCAGTATTTT.

This chain links TRBV15 with TRBJ2-7; TRBD1 matches 8 bases. CDR1 is LNHNV and CDR2 is YYDKDF in the germline V gene (reference sequence). The CDR3 is 13 amino acids. The junction had 4 bases not matched to a gene; V was cut back by 3 bases and J by 6 bases. The CDR3 region is CATSRGTGFEQYF. For the CDR3, the DNA is TGTGCCACCAGCAGGGGGACAGGTTTCGAGCAGTACTTC.

J is TRBJ2-7 and V is TRBV6-4; 8 positions agree with TRBD2. The CDR3 is 17 amino acids. Per germline, CDR1 MRHNA and CDR2 SNTAGT. Trimming removed 3 bases from V and 0 bases from J; junction bases left unmatched: 10. For the CDR3, the DNA is TGTGCCAGCAGTGATCCTGACATACTAGCGGCCTCCTACGAGCAGTACTTC. Its translation: CASSDPDILAASYEQYF.

The V gene is TRBV7-6, the J gene TRBJ2-3; 12 bases line up with TRBD1. Trimming at V came to 5 bases and at J to 3 bases, leaving 6 bases not matched to a gene. Germline V gives CDR1 SGHVS, CDR2 FNYEAQ. This CDR3 region has 16 residues. The CDR3 DNA follows: TGTGCCAGCAGCGTATCGGGACAGGGGGCAACAGATACGCAGTATTTT. Translation gives CASSVSGQGATDTQYF.

This rearrangement joins TRBV19 to TRBJ2-7; 8 nucleotides agree with TRBD2. Germline values: CDR1 LNHDA, CDR2 SQIVND (reference sequence). The CDR3 has 15 amino acids. V dropped 3 bases and J dropped 2; count of bases not matched to a gene: 6. In nucleotides, the CDR3 is TGTGCCAGTAGTATCGGGGGGGGACTACCCTACGAGCAGTACTTC. Its protein is CASSIGGGLPYEQYF. Full variable domain (outside the CDR3, taken from reference TRBV19 and TRBJ2-7): DGGITQSPKYLFRKEGQNVTLSCEQNLNHDAMYWYRQDPGQGLRLIYYSQIVNDFQKGDIAEGYSVSREKKESFPLTVTSAQKNPTAFYLCASSIGGGLPYEQYFGPGTRLTVT.

The chain carries TRBV3-1 (or the pseudogene TRBV3-2) and TRBJ1-6; D unclear. CDR1 is LGHDT and CDR2 is YNNKEL in the germline V gene (reference sequence). The CDR3 consists of 14 residues. The germline V and J ends were trimmed by 1 base and 9 bases, with 10 bases remaining between them. The CDR3 loop is CASSQGQVISPLHF. CDR3 DNA: TGTGCCAGCAGCCAAGGTCAGGTCATTTCACCCCTCCACTTT.

In this sample, this clone turned up a few times. V usage is TRBV7-2 and J usage is TRBJ2-7; 12 nucleotides align to TRBD2. Germline V gene sequence: CDR1 SGHTA, CDR2 FQGNSA. This CDR3 region has 14 residues. J gave up 6 bases and V 4 bases, and 4 bases lay outside the gene matches. The CDR3 here is CASSYLTSGSEQYF. DNA of the CDR3: TGTGCCAGCAGCTACCTGACTAGCGGGAGCGAGCAGTACTTC.

The V and J genes are TRBV11-2 and TRBJ2-7; D uncertain. Trimming left V 0 bases short and J 3 bases short, with 12 bases between. Germline V CDR1 and CDR2: SGHAT, FQNNGV. The CDR3 contains 15 residues. CDR3 loop: CASSLDLSEYYEQYF. The CDR3 nucleotides are TGTGCCAGCAGCTTAGATTTATCGGAGTACTACGAGCAGTACTTC. Based on the CDR3 plus reference TRBV11-2 and TRBJ2-7, the full variable domain is EAGVAQSPRYKIIEKRQSVAFWCNPISGHATLYWYQQILGQGPKLLIQFQNNGVVDDSQLPKDRFSAERLKGVDSTLKIQPAKLEDSAVYLCASSLDLSEYYEQYFGPGTRLTVT.

This chain joins TRBV28 and TRBJ2-2, with 7 bases matching TRBD1. This CDR3 has 17 residues. V lost 8 bases, J lost 3 bases, and 15 bases stayed unmatched. CDR1 MDHEN and CDR2 SYDVKM come from the germline V gene. The CDR3 DNA is TGTGCCAGCCGTCGGACAGGTTTGTTAATGGACACCGGGGAGCTGTTTTTT. Its protein is CASRRTGLLMDTGELFF.

Here the CDR3 reads CASSRLYTSYGYTF. The CDR3 DNA reads TGTGCCAGCAGTCGACTATACACGTCCTATGGCTACACCTTC. The chain uses TRBV28 and TRBJ1-2; D not certain. The germline V and J ends were trimmed by 5 bases and 4 bases, with 14 bases remaining between them. CDR1 is MDHEN, CDR2 SYDVKM, per germline. The CDR3 covers 14 residues.

The rearrangement links TRBV9 to TRBJ2-6; D gene ambiguous. Germline-derived CDR1 and CDR2 are SGDLS and YYNGEE. Trimming left V 3 bases short and J 0 bases short, with 16 bases between. CDR3 length equals 18 residues. CDR3 DNA sequence: TGTGCCAGCAGCGACTGGTCCCACCTTAGCTCTGGGGCCAACGTCCTGACTTTC. Its protein product is CASSDWSHLSSGANVLTF.

This clone was seen once. The CDR3 region has the DNA TGCGCCAGCAGGACCGGACTCGGGAGCACAGATACGCAGTATTTT. The encoded protein is CASRTGLGSTDTQYF. The chain has TRBV10-2 and TRBJ2-3; perhaps TRBD2 as D (5 bases). Trimming shortened V by 6 bases and J by 0 bases, and 13 bases separated the two germline ends. CDR3 length equals 15 residues. From germline, CDR1 is WSHSY and CDR2 SAAADI.

The chain joins TRBV18 to TRBJ2-5; the match to TRBD2 covers 7 bases. The CDR3 contains 13 residues. Per germline, CDR1 KGHSH and CDR2 LQKENI. V lost 3 bases to trimming and J lost 2 bases; unmatched junction nucleotides: 0. This chain's CDR3 is CASSPGGQETQYF. CDR3 bases: TGTGCCAGCTCACCGGGGGGGCAAGAGACCCAGTACTTC.